These 8 T cell receptor beta chains were all obtained from the same sample, sequenced in a study of technical replicates of blood from several donors. Produced via immunoSEQ multiplex PCR; TCRdb's table is partial and in-frame only. The repertoire includes some 14,000 clones, approximately 88% of them detected once, and around 13% sits in the top ten. The sequencing sample was made of PBMCs. The receptor source for this set is a human donor in good health.

The rearrangement links TRBV6-4 to TRBJ2-2, with 8 bases aligning to TRBD2. V gave up 3 bases and J gave up 3 bases; unmatched junction bases: 0. CDR3 length: 14 amino acids. Germline CDR1 is MRHNA and CDR2 is SNTAGT. The CDR3 reads CASSEAGDTGELFF. CDR3 nucleotide sequence: TGTGCCAGCAGTGAAGCGGGGGACACCGGGGAGCTGTTTTTT.

V usage is TRBV4-1 and J usage is TRBJ2-7; TRBD1 might be the D (6 bases). The CDR3 is made up of 16 amino acids. Trimming shortened V by 0 bases and J by 1 base, and 13 bases separated the two germline ends. Germline values: CDR1 MGHRA, CDR2 YSYEKL. CDR3 loop: CASSQDEGVGSYEQYF. In DNA, the CDR3 is TGCGCCAGCAGCCAAGATGAGGGGGTTGGATCCTACGAGCAGTACTTC.

This sequence joins TRBV6-5 and TRBJ2-5, with D maybe TRBD2 (6 bases). Between the trimmed V and J ends, which lost 4 bases and 5 bases, there was a span of 14 bases. The length of the CDR3 is 14 residues. Germline V lookup: CDR1 MNHEY, CDR2 SVGAGI. CDR3 residues: CASSWRGGSETQYF. The DNA for the CDR3 is TGTGCCAGCAGTTGGAGGGGTGGTTCGGAGACCCAGTACTTC.

This sequence joins TRBV6-5 and TRBJ2-4; D is unclear. Germline CDR1 reads MNHEY; CDR2 reads SVGAGI. The CDR3 sequence is 14 residues long. Trimming left V 6 bases short and J 1 base short, with 10 bases between. The DNA for the CDR3 is TGTGCCAGCAGATTACTCGATGCCAAAAACATTCAGTACTTC. Its protein product is CASRLLDAKNIQYF.

This clone was observed a few times. The chain joins TRBV19 to TRBJ2-7; 10 bases are shared with TRBD2. The germline V gene encodes CDR1 LNHDA and CDR2 SQIVND (reference sequence). This CDR3 is 15 amino acids long. V trimming: 4 bases; J trimming: 1 base; junction bases outside the gene matches: 4. The CDR3 region is CASSTPGLASYEQYF. DNA for the CDR3: TGTGCCAGTAGTACGCCGGGACTAGCGTCCTACGAGCAGTACTTC.

This clone was seen once. The rearrangement uses TRBV27 and TRBJ2-3, with 8 bases that match TRBD1. The CDR3 consists of 14 residues. Germline V lookup: CDR1 MNHEY, CDR2 SMNVEV (reference sequence). Trimming removed 2 bases from V and 5 bases from J; junction bases left unmatched: 3. CDR3 DNA sequence: TGTGCCAGCAGTTTACTACAGGGGGGAGATACGCAGTATTTT. It is translated as CASSLLQGGDTQYF.

The V gene is TRBV5-1, the J gene TRBJ2-3; perhaps TRBD1 as D (6 bases). The germline CDR1 and CDR2 sequences are SGHRS and YFSETQ. Trimming removed 7 bases from V and 0 bases from J, with 18 bases in between. This CDR3 has 16 residues. CDR3 bases: TGCGCCAGCCAACAACAGGGTGGGGTTAGCACAGATACGCAGTATTTT. Residues: CASQQQGGVSTDTQYF.

This clone was seen once. The rearrangement uses TRBV4-1 and TRBJ1-2; D possibly corresponds to TRBD1 (5 bases). The germline V gene has CDR1 MGHRA and CDR2 YSYEKL. The CDR3 covers 13 residues. V lost 0 bases, J lost 7 bases, and 9 bases lay in between. The CDR3 DNA follows: TGCGCCAGCAGCCAAGAGGGTAGGGGTGGCTACACCTTC. It encodes CASSQEGRGGYTF.